The 8 T cell receptor beta chains presented below share a single source sample, sequenced in a study of STAT3 mutations in large granular lymphocyte leukemia. The study's findings and limits: Every T-LGLL patient had at least one immunodominant TCRbeta clonotype.

The protocol was immunoSEQ multiplex PCR, while the TCRdb copy is restricted to in-frame clones and leaves out a portion. The sample has tens of thousands of clones; more than 75% are singletons. Antigen specificity for these receptors is unknown. Material: peripheral blood mononuclear cells. The receptors were sampled from a man between 60 and 75 years old with T-cell large granular lymphocyte leukemia. Some clones in this sample may be carry-over from other donors' samples.

This rearrangement joins TRBV4-1 to TRBJ2-2; D is possibly TRBD2 (5 bases). The CDR3 runs 15 residues. Per germline, CDR1 MGHRA and CDR2 YSYEKL. Trimming removed 4 bases at V and 6 bases at J, with 15 bases between. In DNA, the CDR3 is TGCGCCAGCAGCCCCGGGGAAGGAAGGCCCGGGGAGCTGTTTTTT. Encoded protein: CASSPGEGRPGELFF.

The chain couples TRBV4-2 to TRBJ2-7; the D gene is possibly TRBD1 (6 bases). Between the trimmed V and J ends, which lost 0 bases and 2 bases, there was a span of 11 bases. Germline assignment: CDR1 LGHNA and CDR2 YNFKEQ. The CDR3 extends over 15 amino acids. The CDR3 DNA reads TGTGCCAGCAGCCAAGATCCGGCAGGGGCCTACGAGCAGTACTTC. Translating it yields CASSQDPAGAYEQYF.

The rearrangement links TRBV5-1 to TRBJ2-2, with 7 bases aligning to TRBD2. V lost 3 bases to trimming and J lost 7 bases; unmatched junction nucleotides: 6. CDR1 and CDR2 (germline): SGHRS, YFSETQ. CDR3 length equals 14 residues. The CDR3 protein is CASSSLAVGGELFF. CDR3 DNA: TGCGCCAGCAGCTCCCTAGCGGTCGGCGGGGAGCTGTTTTTT.

J is TRBJ1-1 and V is TRBV7-9; D might be TRBD1 (5 bases). This CDR3 has 15 residues. Trimming pared 1 base from V and 0 bases from J, leaving 9 bases between. Germline V gives CDR1 SEHNR, CDR2 FQNEAQ (reference sequence). DNA for the CDR3: TGTGCCAGCAGCTTAGGACAGATCATGAACACTGAAGCTTTCTTT. Translated: CASSLGQIMNTEAFF.

The chain has TRBV13 and TRBJ2-3; perhaps TRBD2 as D (6 bases). This CDR3 has 15 amino acids. Germline V gene lookup returns CDR1 PRHDT and CDR2 FYEKMQ (reference sequence). Trimming took 0 bases from V and 2 from J, leaving 9 bases between them. In DNA, the CDR3 is TGTGCCAGCAGCTTAGGCGGGAGTCCCACAGATACGCAGTATTTT. As protein: CASSLGGSPTDTQYF.

This clone was seen once. The V and J genes are TRBV27 and TRBJ2-7; D is perhaps TRBD2 (5 bases). Trimming cost V 5 bases and J 1 base, with 12 bases left between them. There are 14 residues in the CDR3. Germline CDR1 reads MNHEY; CDR2 reads SMNVEV (reference sequence). In DNA, the CDR3 is TGTGCCAGCAGTCTTTACAGAGGGTCCTACGAGCAGTACTTC. It encodes CASSLYRGSYEQYF.

The CDR3 region is CASSLGPGQPYEQYF. The CDR3 coding sequence is TGTGCCAGCAGCTTAGGCCCGGGACAACCCTACGAGCAGTACTTC. J is TRBJ2-7 and V is TRBV7-6, with D tentatively TRBD1 (6 bases). With 1 base removed from V and 2 bases from J, the gap between germline ends came to 12 bases. Germline CDR1 SGHVS, CDR2 FNYEAQ. CDR3 length: 15 residues.

The V call is TRBV7-9, the J call TRBJ2-7; D assignment may be TRBD1 or TRBD2 (6 bases each). Germline-derived CDR1 and CDR2 are SEHNR and FQNEAQ (reference sequence). With 3 bases removed from V and 3 bases from J, the gap between germline ends came to 9 bases. CDR3 length: 13 amino acids. The CDR3 is CASSFGGSYEQYF. CDR3 nucleotide sequence: TGTGCCAGCAGCTTCGGGGGCAGCTACGAGCAGTACTTC.